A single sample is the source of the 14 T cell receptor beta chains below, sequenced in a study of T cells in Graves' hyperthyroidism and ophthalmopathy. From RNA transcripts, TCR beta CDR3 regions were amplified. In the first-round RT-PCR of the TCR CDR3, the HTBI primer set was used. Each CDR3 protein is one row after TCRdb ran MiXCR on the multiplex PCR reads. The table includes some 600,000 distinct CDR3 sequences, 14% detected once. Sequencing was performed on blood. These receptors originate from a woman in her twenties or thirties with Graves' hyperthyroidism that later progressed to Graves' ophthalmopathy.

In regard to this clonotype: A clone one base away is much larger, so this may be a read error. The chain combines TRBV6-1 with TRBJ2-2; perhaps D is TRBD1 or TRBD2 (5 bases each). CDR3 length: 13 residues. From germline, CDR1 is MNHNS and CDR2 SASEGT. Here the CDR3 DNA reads TGTGCCACCGCCGGGACGAACACCGGGGAGCCGTTTTTT. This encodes CATAGTNTGEPFF.

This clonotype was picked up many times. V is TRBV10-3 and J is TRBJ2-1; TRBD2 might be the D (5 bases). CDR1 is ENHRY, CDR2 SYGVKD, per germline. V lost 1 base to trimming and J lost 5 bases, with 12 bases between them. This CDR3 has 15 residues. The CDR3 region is CAISELRESHNEQFF. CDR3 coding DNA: TGTGCCATCAGTGAGTTGAGGGAGTCCCACAATGAGCAGTTCTTC.

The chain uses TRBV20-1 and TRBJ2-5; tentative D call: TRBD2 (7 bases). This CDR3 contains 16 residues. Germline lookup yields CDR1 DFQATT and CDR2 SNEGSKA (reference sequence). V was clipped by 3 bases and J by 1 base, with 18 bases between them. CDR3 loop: CSARAGASGLQETQYF. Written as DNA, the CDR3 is TGCAGTGCTAGGGCAGGGGCTAGCGGACTCCAAGAGACCCAGTACTTC.

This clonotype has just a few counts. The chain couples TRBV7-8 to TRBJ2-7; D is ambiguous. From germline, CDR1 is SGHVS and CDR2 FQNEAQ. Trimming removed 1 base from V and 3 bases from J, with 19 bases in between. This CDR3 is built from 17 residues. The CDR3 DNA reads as TGTGCCAGCAGCTTAGAAAGGGTCGGACCAACGATCTACGAGCAGTACTTC. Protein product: CASSLERVGPTIYEQYF.

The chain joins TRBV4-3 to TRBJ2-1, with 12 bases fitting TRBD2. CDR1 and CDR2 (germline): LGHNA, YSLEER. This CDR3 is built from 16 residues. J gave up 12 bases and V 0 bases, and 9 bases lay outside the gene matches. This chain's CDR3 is CASSQDSTSGSYGQFF. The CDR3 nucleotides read TGCGCCAGCAGCCAAGATTCGACTAGCGGGAGCTATGGGCAGTTCTTC.

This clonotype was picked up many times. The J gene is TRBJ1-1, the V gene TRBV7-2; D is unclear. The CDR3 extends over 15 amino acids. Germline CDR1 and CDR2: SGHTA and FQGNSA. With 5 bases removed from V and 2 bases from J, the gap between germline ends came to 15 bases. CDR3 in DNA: TGTGCCAGCAGCCCGACCGGAGGGATCAACACTGAAGCTTTCTTT. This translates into CASSPTGGINTEAFF.

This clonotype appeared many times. CDR3 sequence reads: CASTGGSVYNEQFF. The CDR3 region has the DNA TGTGCCAGCACCGGGGGTAGCGTTTACAATGAGCAGTTCTTC. The rearrangement links TRBV5-4 to TRBJ2-1, with TRBD2 as a possible D gene (6 bases). The CDR3 is made up of 14 amino acids. Trimming cost V 6 bases and J 4 bases, with 14 bases left between them. The germline gives CDR1 SGHNT, CDR2 YYREEE (reference sequence).

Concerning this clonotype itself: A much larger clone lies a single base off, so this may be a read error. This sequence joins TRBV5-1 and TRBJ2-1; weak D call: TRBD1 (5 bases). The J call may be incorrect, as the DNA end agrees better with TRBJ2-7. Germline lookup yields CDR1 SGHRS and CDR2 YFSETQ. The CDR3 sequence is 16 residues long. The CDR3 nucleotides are TGCGCCAGCAGCTTGGAAGGGGTTAGCTCCTACAATGAGCAGTACTTC. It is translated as CASSLEGVSSYNEQYF.

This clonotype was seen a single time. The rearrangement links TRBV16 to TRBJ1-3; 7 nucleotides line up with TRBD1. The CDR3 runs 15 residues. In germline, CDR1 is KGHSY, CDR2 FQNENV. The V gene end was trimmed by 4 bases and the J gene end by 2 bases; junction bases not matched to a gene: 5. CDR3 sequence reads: CASSRGQLTGNTIYF. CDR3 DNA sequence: TGTGCCAGCAGCCGGGGACAGCTGACTGGAAACACCATATATTTT.

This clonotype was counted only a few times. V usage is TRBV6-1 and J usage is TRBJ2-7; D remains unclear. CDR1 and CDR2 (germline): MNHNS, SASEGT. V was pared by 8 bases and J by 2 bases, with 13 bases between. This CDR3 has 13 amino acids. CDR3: CASEAKLTYEQYF. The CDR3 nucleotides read TGTGCCAGCGAAGCGAAATTAACCTACGAGCAGTACTTC.

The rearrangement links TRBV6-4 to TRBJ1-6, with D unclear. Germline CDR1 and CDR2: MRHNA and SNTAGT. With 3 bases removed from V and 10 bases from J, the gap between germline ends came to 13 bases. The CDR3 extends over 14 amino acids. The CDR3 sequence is CASSENLERSPLHF. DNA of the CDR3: TGTGCCAGCAGTGAGAATCTCGAGCGGTCACCCCTCCACTTT.

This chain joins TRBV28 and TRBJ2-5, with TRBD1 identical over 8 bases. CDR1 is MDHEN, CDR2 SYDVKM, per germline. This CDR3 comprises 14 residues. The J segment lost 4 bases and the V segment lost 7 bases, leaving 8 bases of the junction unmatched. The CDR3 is CASKAGGSGETQYF. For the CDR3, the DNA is TGTGCCAGCAAGGCAGGGGGCTCTGGAGAGACCCAGTACTTC.

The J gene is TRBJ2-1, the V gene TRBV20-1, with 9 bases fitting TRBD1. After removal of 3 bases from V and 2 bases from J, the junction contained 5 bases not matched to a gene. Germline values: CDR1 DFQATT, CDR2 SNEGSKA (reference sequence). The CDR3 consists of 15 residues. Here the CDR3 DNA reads TGCAGTGCTAGGACCGGGACAGGGACCTACAATGAGCAGTTCTTC. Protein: CSARTGTGTYNEQFF.

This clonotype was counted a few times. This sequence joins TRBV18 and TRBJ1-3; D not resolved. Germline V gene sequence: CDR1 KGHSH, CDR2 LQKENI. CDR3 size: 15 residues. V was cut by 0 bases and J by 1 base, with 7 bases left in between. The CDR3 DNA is TGTGCCAGCTCACCACCCTCCAGGTCTGGAAACACCATATATTTT. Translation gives CASSPPSRSGNTIYF.